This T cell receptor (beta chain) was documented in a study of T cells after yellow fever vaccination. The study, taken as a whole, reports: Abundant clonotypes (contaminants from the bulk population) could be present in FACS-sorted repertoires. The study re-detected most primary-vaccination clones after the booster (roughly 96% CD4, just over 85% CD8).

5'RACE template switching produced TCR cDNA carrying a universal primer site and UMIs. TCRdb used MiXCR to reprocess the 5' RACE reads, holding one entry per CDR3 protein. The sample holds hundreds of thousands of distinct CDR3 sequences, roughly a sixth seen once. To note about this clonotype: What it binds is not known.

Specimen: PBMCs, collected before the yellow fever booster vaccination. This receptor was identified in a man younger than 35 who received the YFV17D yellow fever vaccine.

The CDR3 loop reads CSARVRGVETQYF. DNA of the CDR3: TGCAGTGCTAGAGTCAGGGGGGTGGAGACCCAGTACTTC. The V and J genes are TRBV20-1 and TRBJ2-5; TRBD1 might be the D (7 bases). The CDR3 runs to 13 residues. Germline V CDR1 and CDR2: DFQATT, SNEGSKA (reference sequence). Trimming took 1 base from V and 5 from J, leaving 11 bases between them.